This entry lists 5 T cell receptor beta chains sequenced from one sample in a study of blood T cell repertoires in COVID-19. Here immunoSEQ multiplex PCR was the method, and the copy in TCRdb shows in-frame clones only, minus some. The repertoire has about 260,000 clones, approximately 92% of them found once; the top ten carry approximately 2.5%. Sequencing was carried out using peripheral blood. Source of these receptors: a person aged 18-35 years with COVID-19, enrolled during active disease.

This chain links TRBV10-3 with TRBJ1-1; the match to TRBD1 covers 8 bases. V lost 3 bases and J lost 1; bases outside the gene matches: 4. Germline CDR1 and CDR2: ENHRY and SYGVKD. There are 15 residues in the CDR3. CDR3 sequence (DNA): TGTGCCATCAGTGACAGGGGGCGCGGGAACACTGAAGCTTTCTTT. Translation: CAISDRGRGNTEAFF.

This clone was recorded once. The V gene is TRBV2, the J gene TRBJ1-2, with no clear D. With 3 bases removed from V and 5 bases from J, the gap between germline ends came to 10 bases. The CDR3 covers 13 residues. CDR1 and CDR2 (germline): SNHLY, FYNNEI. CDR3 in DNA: TGTGCCAGCAGTGACTTAGTAGAGTATGGCTACACCTTC. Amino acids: CASSDLVEYGYTF.

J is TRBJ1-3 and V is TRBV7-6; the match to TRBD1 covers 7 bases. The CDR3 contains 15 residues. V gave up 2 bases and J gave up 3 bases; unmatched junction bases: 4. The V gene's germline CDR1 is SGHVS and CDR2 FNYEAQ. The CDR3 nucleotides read TGTGCCAGCAGCTTACTAGGGGGCGGTGGAAACACCATATATTTT. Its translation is CASSLLGGGGNTIYF.

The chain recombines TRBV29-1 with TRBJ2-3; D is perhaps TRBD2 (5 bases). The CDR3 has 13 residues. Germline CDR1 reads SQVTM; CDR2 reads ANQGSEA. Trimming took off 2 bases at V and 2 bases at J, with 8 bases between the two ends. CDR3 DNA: TGCAGCGTTGAATTGACTAACACAGATACGCAGTATTTT. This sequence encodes CSVELTNTDTQYF.

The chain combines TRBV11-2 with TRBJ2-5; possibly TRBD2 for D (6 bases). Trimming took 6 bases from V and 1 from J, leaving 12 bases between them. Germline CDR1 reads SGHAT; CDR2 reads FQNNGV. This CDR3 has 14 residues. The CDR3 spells CASRRGTVQETQYF. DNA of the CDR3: TGTGCCAGCAGACGCGGGACCGTCCAAGAGACCCAGTACTTC.